This T cell receptor (beta chain) is from a study of blood T cell repertoires in COVID-19. Study-level information: PBMCs, B-cell-depleted T cells, or T cells provided the cDNA or gDNA that made up the material.

Original methodology: Researchers report that nucleated cell counts were estimated from reference gene primer amplification. This table comes from immunoSEQ multiplex PCR, and its TCRdb copy is limited to in-frame clones, with some not included. D and trimming were read from the DNA, whereas the V and J calls and clone size are those reported in that table. This table holds 150,000 to 200,000 clones, more than 65% found once. This clone appeared a few times. The CDR3 covers 14 residues. Trimming took 8 bases from V and 9 from J; bases not matched to a gene: 12. Looked up from germline, CDR1 is SGHRS and CDR2 is YFSETQ. Clinical history reported by participants formed the basis on which cohorts were assigned. Cohort 3 donors were reported recovered after two negative PCRs, clearance, or symptom resolution.

This TCR derives from a man between 50 and 59 years old who had recovered from COVID-19. The chain recombines TRBV5-1 with TRBJ2-1; 9 bases line up with TRBD2. The sequencing sample was made of PBMCs or T cells enriched from blood (not recorded which). The CDR3 DNA reads as TGCGCCAGTAAAGCCGGGACTAGCCAAACTGAGCAGTTCTTC. It is translated as CASKAGTSQTEQFF.